This paragraph reports one TCR beta chain. Its target is not known. Genes here carry mouse names. Coverage ceases 1 residue before the CDR3 finishes, and the germline J gene fills in the end. The sample belongs to a study of tissue T cells after allogeneic stem cell transplantation. Data came from immunoSEQ multiplex PCR; TCRdb stores just in-frame clones and leaves some out. The sample lists more than 45,000 clones, roughly 73% occurring once. The V and J ends lost 2 bases and 7 bases respectively, with 6 bases between them. This CDR3 is 11 amino acids long. Germline-derived CDR1 and CDR2 are FNHDT and SITEND (reference sequence). Study-wide findings and caveats: Alloreactivity or antigen specificity of tissue TCRs was not determined; some clones might be host cells. In patients and mice, blood and spleen missed much of tissue repertoire. This small cohort was clinically heterogeneous, and sampling depth was a limitation. Anatomically similar tissues had similar TCR repertoires within each patient.

The rearrangement joins TRBV19 to TRBJ1-1; D call uncertain. The sequence was obtained from a pool of C57BL/6 mice in good health. The material sequenced was sorted cells pooled from one or two spleens. The CDR3 DNA, read in part, is TGTGCCAGCAGTATCGACATAGAAGTCTTC. It is translated as CASSIDIEVF. The CDR3, in full, reads CASSIDIEVFF.